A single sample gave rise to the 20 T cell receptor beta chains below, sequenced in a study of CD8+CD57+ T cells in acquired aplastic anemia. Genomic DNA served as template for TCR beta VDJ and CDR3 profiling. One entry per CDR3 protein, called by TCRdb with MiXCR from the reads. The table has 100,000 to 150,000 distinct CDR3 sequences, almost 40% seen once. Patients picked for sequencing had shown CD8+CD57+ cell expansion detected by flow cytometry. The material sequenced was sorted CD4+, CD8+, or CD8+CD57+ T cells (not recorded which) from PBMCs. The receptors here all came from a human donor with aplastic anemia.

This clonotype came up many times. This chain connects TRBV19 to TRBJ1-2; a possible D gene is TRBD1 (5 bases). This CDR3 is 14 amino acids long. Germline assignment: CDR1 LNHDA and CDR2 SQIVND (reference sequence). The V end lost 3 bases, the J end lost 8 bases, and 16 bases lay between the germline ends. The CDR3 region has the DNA TGTGCCAGTAGTATGACAGCCTACACTGGGGGCTACACCTTC. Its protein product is CASSMTAYTGGYTF.

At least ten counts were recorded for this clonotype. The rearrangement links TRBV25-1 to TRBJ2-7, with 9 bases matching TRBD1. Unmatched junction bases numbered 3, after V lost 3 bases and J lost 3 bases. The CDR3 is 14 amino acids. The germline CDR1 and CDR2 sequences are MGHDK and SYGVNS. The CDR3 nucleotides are TGTGCCAGCAGTGAGGGGACAGGGCTCTACGAGCAGTACTTC. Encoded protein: CASSEGTGLYEQYF.

The CDR3 DNA sequence: TGTGCCAGCAGTTTGGACCGGGCAACCGGGGAGCTGTTTTTT. The encoded protein is CASSLDRATGELFF. V gene TRBV6-5 combines with J gene TRBJ2-2, with D hard to call. The V gene lost 4 bases and the J gene lost 5 bases, with 11 bases spanning the gap. The CDR3 covers 14 residues. Germline CDR1 MNHEY, CDR2 SVGAGI.

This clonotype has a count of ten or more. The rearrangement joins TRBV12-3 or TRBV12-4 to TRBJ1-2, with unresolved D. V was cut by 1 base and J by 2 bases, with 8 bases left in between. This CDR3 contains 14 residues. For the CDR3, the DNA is TGTGCCAGCAGTTTAGGAGTTTCGAACTATGGCTACACCTTC. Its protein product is CASSLGVSNYGYTF.

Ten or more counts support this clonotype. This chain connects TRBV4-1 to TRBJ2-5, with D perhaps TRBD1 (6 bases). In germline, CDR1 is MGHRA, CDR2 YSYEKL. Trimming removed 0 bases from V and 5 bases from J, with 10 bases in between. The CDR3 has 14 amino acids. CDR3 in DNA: TGCGCCAGCAGCCAAGAGGGGGCCGGGGAGACCCAGTACTTC. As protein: CASSQEGAGETQYF.

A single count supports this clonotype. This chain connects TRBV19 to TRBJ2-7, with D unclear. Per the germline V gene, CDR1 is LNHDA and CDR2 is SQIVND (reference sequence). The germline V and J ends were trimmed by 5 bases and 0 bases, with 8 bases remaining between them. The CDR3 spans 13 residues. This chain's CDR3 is CASSSRVSYEQYF. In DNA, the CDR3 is TGTGCCAGTAGTTCACGGGTCTCCTACGAGCAGTACTTC. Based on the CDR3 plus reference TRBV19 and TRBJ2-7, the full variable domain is DGGITQSPKYLFRKEGQNVTLSCEQNLNHDAMYWYRQDPGQGLRLIYYSQIVNDFQKGDIAEGYSVSREKKESFPLTVTSAQKNPTAFYLCASSSRVSYEQYFGPGTRLTVT.

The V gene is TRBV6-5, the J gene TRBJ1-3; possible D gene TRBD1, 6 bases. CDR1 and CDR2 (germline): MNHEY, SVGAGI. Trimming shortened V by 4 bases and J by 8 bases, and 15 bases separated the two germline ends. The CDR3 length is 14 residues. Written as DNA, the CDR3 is TGTGCCAGCAGTTCAGGGGCCGCTCTGGACACCATATATTTT. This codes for CASSSGAALDTIYF.

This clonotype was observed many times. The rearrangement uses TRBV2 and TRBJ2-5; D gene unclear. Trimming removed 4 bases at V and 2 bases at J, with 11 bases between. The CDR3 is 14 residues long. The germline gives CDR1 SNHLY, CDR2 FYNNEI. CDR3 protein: CASSVRRSQETQYF. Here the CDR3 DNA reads TGTGCCAGCAGTGTGAGGCGGTCTCAAGAGACCCAGTACTTC.

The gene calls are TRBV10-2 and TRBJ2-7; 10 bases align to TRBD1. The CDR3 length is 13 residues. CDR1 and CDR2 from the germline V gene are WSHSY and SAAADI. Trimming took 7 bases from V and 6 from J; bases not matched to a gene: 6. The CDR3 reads CASKQDRGSEQYF. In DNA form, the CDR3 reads TGCGCCAGCAAGCAGGACAGGGGGTCCGAGCAGTACTTC.

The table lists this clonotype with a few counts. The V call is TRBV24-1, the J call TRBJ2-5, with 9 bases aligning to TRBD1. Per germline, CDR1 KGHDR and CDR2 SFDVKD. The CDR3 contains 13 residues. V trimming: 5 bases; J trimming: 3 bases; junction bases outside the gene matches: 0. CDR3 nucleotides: TGTGCCACCAGTGGGACAGGGGAAGAGACCCAGTACTTC. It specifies CATSGTGEETQYF.

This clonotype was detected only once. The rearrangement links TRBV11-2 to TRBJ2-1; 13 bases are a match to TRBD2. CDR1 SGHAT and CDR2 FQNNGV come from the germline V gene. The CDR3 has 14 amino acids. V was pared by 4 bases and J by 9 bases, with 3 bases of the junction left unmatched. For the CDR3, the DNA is TGTGCCAGCAGCTATAGACTAGCGGGGGGTGAGCAGTTCTTC. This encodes CASSYRLAGGEQFF.

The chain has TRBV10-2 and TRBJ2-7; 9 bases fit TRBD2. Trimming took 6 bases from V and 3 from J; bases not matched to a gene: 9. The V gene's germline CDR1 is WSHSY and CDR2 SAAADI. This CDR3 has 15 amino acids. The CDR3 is CASSPSLAGNYEQYF. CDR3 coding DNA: TGCGCCAGCAGCCCCTCCCTAGCGGGGAACTACGAGCAGTACTTC.

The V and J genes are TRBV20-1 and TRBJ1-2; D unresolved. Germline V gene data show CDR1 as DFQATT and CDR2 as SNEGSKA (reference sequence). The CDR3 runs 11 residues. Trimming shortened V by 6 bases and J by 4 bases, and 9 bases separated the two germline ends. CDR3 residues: CSAEGGYGYTF. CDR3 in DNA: TGCAGTGCCGAGGGAGGCTATGGCTACACCTTC.

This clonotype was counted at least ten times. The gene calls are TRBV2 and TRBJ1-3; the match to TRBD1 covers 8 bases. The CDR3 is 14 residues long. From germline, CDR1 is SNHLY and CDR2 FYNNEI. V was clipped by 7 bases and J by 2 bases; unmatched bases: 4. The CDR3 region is CASTRTGTGNTIYF. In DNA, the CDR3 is TGTGCCAGCACGAGGACAGGGACTGGAAACACCATATATTTT.

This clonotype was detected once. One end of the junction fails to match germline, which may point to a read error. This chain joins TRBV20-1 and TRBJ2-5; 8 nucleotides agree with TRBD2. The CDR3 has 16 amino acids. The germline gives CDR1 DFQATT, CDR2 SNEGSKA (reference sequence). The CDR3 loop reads CTARDRGGLSWETQYF. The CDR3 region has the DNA TGCACTGCTAGAGACCGGGGGGGCCTCTCTTGGGAGACCCAGTACTTC.

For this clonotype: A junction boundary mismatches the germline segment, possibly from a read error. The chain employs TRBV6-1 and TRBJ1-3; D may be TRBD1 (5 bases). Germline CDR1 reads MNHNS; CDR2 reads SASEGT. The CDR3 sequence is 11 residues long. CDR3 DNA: TGTGCCGGGGGTCCTGGAAACACCATGTATTTT. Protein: CAGGPGNTMYF.

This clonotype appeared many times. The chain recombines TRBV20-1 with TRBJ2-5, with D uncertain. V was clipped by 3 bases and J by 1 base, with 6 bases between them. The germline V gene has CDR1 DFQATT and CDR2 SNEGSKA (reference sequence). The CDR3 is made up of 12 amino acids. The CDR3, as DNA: TGCAGTGCTAGCCAGCCCCAAGAGACCCAGTACTTC. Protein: CSASQPQETQYF.

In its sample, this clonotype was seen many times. In nucleotides, the CDR3 is TGCAGCGTTGCCCTAAGCACAGATACGCAGTATTTT. This sequence encodes CSVALSTDTQYF. This chain links TRBV29-1 with TRBJ2-3; D is ambiguous. The ends were cut back, 4 bases at V and 0 bases at J, with 5 bases in the middle. There are 12 residues in the CDR3. Germline assignment: CDR1 SQVTM and CDR2 ANQGSEA.

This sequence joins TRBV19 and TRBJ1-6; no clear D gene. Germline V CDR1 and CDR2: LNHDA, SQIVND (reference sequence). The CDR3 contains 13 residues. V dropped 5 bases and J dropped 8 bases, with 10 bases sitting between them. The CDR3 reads CASSDYSDSPLHF. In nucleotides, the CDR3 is TGTGCCAGTAGTGACTATTCGGATTCACCCCTCCACTTT.

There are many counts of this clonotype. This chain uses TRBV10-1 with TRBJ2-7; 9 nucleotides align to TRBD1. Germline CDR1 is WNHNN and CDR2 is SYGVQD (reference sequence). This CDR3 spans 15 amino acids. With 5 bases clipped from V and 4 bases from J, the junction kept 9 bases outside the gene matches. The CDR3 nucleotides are TGCGCCAGCAGTTCAGCCGGGACAGGGATGTACGAGCAGTACTTC. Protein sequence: CASSSAGTGMYEQYF.